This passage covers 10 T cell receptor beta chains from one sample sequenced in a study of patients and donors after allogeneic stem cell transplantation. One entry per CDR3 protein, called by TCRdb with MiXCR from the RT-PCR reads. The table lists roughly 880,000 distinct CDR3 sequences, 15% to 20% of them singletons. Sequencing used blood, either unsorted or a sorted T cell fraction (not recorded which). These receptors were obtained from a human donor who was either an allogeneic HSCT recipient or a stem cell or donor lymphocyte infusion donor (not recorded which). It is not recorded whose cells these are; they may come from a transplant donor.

DNA for the CDR3: TGTGCCAGCAGCTCCCACGCGGGCCCTAGCACAGATACGCAGTATTTT. This sequence encodes CASSSHAGPSTDTQYF. The chain carries TRBV7-8 and TRBJ2-3; weak D call: TRBD2 (5 bases). CDR3 length: 16 amino acids. The germline V gene has CDR1 SGHVS and CDR2 FQNEAQ. Trimming took off 4 bases at V and 0 bases at J, with 14 bases between the two ends. Full variable domain (rest looked up from reference TRBV7-8 and TRBJ2-3): GAGVSQSPRYKVAKRGQDVALRCDPISGHVSLFWYQQALGQGPEFLTYFQNEAQLDKSGLPSDRFFAERPEGSVSTLKIQRTQQEDSAVYLCASSSHAGPSTDTQYFGPGTRLTVL.

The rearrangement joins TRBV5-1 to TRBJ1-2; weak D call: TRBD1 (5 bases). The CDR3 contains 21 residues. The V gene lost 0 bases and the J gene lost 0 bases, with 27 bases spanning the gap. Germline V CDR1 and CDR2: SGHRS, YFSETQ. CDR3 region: CASSLEGWSFGSQGTNYGYTF. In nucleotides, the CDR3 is TGCGCCAGCAGCTTGGAAGGGTGGAGTTTTGGATCGCAGGGCACTAACTATGGCTACACCTTC.

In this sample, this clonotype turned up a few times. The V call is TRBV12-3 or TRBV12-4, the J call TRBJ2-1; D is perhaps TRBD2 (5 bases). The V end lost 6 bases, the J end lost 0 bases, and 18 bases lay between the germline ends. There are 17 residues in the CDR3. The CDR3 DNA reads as TGTGCCAGCAGCCCTAGTCTAGCTGGGCTCTCCTACAATGAGCAGTTCTTC. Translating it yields CASSPSLAGLSYNEQFF.

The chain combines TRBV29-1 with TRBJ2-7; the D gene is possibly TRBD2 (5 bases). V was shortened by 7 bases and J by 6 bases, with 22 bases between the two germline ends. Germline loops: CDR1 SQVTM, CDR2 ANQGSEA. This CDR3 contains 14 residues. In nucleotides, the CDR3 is TGCAGCGCCTATAGCCCACTACGAGGACTCGAGCAGTACTTC. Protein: CSAYSPLRGLEQYF.

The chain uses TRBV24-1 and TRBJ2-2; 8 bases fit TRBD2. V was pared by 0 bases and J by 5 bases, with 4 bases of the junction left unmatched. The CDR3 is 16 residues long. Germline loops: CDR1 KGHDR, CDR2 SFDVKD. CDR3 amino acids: CATSDLTGGGTGELFF. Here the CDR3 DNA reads TGTGCCACCAGTGATTTGACGGGAGGGGGTACCGGGGAGCTGTTTTTT.

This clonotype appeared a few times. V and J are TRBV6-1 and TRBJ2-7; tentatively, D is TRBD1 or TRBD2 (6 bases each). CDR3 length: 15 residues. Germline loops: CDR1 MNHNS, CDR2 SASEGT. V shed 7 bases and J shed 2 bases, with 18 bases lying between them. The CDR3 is CASTSGMGGPYEQYF. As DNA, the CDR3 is TGTGCCAGCACCTCCGGGATGGGGGGCCCCTACGAGCAGTACTTC.

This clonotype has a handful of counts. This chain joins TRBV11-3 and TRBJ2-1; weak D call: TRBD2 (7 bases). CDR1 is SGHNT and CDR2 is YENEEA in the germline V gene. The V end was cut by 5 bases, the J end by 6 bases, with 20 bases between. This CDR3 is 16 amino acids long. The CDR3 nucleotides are TGTGCCAGCAGCACCCGGTCGAAGGGGGGGATCAATGAGCAGTTCTTC. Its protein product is CASSTRSKGGINEQFF. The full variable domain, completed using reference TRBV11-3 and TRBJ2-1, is EAGVVQSPRYKIIEKKQPVAFWCNPISGHNTLYWYLQNLGQGPELLIRYENEEAVDDSQLPKDRFSAERLKGVDSTLKIQPAELGDSAVYLCASSTRSKGGINEQFFGPGTRLTVL.

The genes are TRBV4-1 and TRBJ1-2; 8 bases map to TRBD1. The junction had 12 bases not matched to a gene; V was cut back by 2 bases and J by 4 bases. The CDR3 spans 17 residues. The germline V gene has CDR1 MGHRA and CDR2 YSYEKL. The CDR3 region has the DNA TGCGCCAGCAGCCAAACCTTAAGCGGGACAGGCGTCTATGGCTACACCTTC. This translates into CASSQTLSGTGVYGYTF.

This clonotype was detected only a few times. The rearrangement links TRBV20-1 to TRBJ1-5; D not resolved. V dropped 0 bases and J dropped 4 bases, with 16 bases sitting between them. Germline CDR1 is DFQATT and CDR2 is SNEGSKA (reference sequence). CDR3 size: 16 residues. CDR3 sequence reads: CSARDRGREPNQPQHF. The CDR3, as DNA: TGCAGTGCTAGAGACCGTGGCAGAGAACCGAATCAGCCCCAGCATTTT.

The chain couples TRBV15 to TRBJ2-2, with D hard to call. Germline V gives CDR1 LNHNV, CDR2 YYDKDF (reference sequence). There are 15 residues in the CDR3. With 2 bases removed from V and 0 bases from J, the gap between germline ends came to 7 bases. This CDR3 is CATSRRDPNTGELFF. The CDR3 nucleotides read TGTGCCACCAGCAGAAGGGATCCGAACACCGGGGAGCTGTTTTTT. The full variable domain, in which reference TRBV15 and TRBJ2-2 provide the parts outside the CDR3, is DAMVIQNPRYQVTQFGKPVTLSCSQTLNHNVMYWYQQKSSQAPKLLFHYYDKDFNNEADTPDNFQSRRPNTSFCFLDIRSPGLGDTAMYLCATSRRDPNTGELFFGEGSRLTVL.